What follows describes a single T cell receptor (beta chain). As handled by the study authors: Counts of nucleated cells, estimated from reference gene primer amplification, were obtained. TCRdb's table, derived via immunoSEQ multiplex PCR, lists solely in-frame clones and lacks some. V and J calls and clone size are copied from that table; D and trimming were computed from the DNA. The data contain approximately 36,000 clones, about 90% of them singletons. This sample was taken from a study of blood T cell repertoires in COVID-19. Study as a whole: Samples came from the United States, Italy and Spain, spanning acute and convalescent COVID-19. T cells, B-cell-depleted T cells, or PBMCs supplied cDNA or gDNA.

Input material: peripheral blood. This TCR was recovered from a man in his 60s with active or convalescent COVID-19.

CDR3 in amino acids: CASSRGTVNQPQHF. Written as DNA, the CDR3 is TGTGCCAGCAGTCGGGGGACTGTGAATCAGCCCCAGCATTTT. J is TRBJ1-5 and V is TRBV6-5; a weak D match, TRBD1 (5 bases). The V end lost 5 bases, the J end lost 4 bases, and 12 bases lay between the germline ends. Per the germline V gene, CDR1 is MNHEY and CDR2 is SVGAGI. The CDR3 runs 14 residues.